This T cell receptor (beta chain) stems from a study of CD4+ T cells in melanoma. TCRdb keeps only in-frame clones here, not all; method: immunoSEQ multiplex PCR. The table shows about 140,000 clones, with about nine tenths occurring only once. Points on this clone: What it binds is not known.

Whole-study results and caveats: Diverse differentiation states were reported for melanoma neoantigen-specific CD4+ T cells. CD8+ T cell, macrophage and B cell function reportedly correlated with neoantigen-specific CD4+ T cells.

The CDR3 runs 11 residues. Trimming cost V 4 bases and J 9 bases, with 9 bases left between them. CDR1 and CDR2 from the germline V gene are MRHNA and SNTAGT. The rearrangement uses TRBV6-4 and TRBJ1-2; D is uncertain. This receptor was taken from a human donor with melanoma. The CDR3 protein is CASSVGTSYTF. CDR3 nucleotides: TGTGCCAGCAGTGTCGGTACGAGCTACACCTTC.